The 2 T cell receptor beta chains presented below share a single source sample, sequenced in a study of blood T cell repertoires in COVID-19. TCRdb's table, derived via immunoSEQ multiplex PCR, lists solely in-frame clones and lacks some. Of over 30,000 clones in the sample, 88% were seen once. The sequenced sample consisted of peripheral blood. The receptors were sampled from a human donor in a cohort sampled during active COVID-19.

The chain combines TRBV5-6 with TRBJ2-1; the match to TRBD2 covers 14 bases. Germline V CDR1 and CDR2: SGHDT, YYEEEE. CDR3 length: 18 amino acids. The V gene end was trimmed by 0 bases and the J gene end by 0 bases; junction bases not matched to a gene: 2. CDR3 loop: CASSLGTSGGSSYNEQFF. The DNA of the CDR3 is TGTGCCAGCAGCTTGGGGACTAGCGGGGGGTCCTCCTACAATGAGCAGTTCTTC.

The chain links TRBV27 to TRBJ2-1, with 11 bases identical to TRBD2. CDR1 is MNHEY and CDR2 is SMNVEV in the germline V gene (reference sequence). This CDR3 is 16 amino acids long. The junction had 10 bases not matched to a gene; V was cut back by 6 bases and J by 6 bases. The CDR3, as DNA: TGTGCCAGCAGGTTAGCGGGAGGGCCAAGTATCAATGAGCAGTTCTTC. It translates to CASRLAGGPSINEQFF.